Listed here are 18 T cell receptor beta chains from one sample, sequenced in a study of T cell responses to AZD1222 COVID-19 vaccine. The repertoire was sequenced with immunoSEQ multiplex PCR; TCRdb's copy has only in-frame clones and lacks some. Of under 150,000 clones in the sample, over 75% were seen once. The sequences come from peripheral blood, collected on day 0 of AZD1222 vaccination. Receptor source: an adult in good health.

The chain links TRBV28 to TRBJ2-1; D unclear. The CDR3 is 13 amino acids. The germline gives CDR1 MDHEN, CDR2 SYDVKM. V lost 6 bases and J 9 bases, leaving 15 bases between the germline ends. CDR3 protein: CASRGTIILEQFF. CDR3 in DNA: TGTGCCAGCAGGGGCACTATTATTCTTGAGCAGTTCTTC.

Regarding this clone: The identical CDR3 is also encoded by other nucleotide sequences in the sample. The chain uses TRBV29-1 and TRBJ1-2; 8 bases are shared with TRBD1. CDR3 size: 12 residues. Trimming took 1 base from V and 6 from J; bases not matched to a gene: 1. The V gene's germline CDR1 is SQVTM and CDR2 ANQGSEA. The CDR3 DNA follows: TGCAGCGTTGAAGGGACAGGGAATGGCTACACCTTC. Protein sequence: CSVEGTGNGYTF.

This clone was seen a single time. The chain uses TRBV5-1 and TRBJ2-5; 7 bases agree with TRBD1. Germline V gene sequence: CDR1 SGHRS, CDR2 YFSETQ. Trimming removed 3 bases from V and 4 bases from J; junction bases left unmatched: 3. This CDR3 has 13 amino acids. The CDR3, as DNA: TGCGCCAGCAGCTCGCCAGGGGGAGAGACCCAGTACTTC. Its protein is CASSSPGGETQYF.

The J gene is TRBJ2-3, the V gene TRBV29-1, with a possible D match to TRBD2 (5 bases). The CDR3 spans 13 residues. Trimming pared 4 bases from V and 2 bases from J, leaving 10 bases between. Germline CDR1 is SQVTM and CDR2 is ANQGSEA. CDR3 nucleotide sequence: TGCAGCGTTGCGGGGTGGAACACAGATACGCAGTATTTT. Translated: CSVAGWNTDTQYF.

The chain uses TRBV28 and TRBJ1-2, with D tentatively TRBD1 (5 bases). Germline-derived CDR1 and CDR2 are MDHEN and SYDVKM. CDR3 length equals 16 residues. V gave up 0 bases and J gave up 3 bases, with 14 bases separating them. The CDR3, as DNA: TGTGCCAGCAGTTTATGGGGCCAGCAGGGTGACTATGGCTACACCTTC. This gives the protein CASSLWGQQGDYGYTF.

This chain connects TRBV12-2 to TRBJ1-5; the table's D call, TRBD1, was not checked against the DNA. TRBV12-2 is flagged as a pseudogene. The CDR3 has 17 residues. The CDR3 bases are TGTGCAAGTCGCTTCCACAAGTCCCGGGACAGTAATCAGCCCCAGCATTTT. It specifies CASRFHKSRDSNQPQHF.

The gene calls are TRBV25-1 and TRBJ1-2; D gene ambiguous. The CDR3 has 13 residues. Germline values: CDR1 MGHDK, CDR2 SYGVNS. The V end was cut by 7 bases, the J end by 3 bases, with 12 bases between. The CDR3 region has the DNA TGTGCCAGCAAGGGATTATCGGACTATGGCTACACCTTC. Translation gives CASKGLSDYGYTF.

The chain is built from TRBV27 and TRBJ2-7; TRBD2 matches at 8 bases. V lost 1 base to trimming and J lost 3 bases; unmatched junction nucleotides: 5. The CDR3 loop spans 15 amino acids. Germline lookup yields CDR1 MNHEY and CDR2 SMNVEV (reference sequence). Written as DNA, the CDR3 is TGTGCCAGCAGTTTATTTCCGGGAGGGGTCTACGAGCAGTACTTC. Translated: CASSLFPGGVYEQYF.

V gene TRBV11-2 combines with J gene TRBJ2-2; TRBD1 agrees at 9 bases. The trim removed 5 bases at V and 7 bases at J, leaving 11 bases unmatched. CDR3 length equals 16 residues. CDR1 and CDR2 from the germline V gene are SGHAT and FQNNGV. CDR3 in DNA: TGTGCCAGCAGCCGGATTACAGGGGGCAGGGGCGGGGAGCTGTTTTTT. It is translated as CASSRITGGRGGELFF.

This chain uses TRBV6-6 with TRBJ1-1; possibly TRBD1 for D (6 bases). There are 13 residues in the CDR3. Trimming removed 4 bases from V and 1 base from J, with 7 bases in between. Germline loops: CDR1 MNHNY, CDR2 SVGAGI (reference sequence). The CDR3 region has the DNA TGTGCCAGCAGTTTGACAGGGAACACTGAAGCTTTCTTT. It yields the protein CASSLTGNTEAFF.

The CDR3 sequence is CARRARGNSPLHF. Here the CDR3 DNA reads TGTGCCAGAAGGGCCAGGGGGAATTCACCCCTCCACTTT. The chain recombines TRBV2 with TRBJ1-6; TRBD1 aligns across 7 bases. Looked up from germline, CDR1 is SNHLY and CDR2 is FYNNEI. With V trimmed by 9 bases and J by 7 bases, 6 bases remained unmatched. This CDR3 comprises 13 residues.

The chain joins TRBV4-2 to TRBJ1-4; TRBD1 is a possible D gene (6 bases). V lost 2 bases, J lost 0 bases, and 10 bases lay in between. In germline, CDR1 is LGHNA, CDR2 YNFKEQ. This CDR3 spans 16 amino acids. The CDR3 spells CASSQTGPATNEKLFF. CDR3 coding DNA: TGTGCCAGCAGCCAAACAGGGCCGGCAACTAATGAAAAACTGTTTTTT.

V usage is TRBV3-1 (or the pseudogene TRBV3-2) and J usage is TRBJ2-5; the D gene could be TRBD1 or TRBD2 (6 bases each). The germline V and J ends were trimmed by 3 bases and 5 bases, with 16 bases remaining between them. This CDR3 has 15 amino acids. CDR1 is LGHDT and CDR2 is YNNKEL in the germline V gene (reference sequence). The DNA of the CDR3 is TGTGCCAGCAGCCATAATACTGGGGGGCGTGAGACCCAGTACTTC. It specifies CASSHNTGGRETQYF.

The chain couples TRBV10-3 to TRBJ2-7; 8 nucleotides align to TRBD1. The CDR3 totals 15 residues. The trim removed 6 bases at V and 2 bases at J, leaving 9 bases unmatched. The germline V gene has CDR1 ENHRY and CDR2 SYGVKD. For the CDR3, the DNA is TGTGCCATCAGGACAGCAGGGGGCGAAACCTACGAGCAGTACTTC. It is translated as CAIRTAGGETYEQYF.

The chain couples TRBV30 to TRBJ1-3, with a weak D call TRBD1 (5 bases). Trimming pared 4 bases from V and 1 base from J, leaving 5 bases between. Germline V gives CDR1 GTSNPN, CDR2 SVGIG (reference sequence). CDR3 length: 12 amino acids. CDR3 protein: CAWKGSGNTIYF. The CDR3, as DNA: TGTGCCTGGAAGGGGTCTGGAAACACCATATATTTT.

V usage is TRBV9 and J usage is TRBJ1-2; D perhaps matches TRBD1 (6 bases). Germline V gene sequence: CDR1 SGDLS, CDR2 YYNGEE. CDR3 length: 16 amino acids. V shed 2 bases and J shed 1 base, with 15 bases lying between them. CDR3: CASSVYIDRFNYGYTF. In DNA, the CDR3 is TGTGCCAGCAGCGTTTACATCGACAGGTTTAACTATGGCTACACCTTC.

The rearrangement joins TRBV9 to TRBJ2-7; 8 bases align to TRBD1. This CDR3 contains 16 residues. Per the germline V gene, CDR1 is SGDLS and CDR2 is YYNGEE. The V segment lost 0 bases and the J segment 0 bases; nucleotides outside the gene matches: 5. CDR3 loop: CASSVDGGTGSYEQYF. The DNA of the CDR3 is TGTGCCAGCAGCGTAGATGGGGGGACAGGCTCCTACGAGCAGTACTTC.

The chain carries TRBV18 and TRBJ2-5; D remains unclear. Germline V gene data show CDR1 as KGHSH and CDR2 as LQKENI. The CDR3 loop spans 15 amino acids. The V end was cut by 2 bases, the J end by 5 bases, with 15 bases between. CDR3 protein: CASSPGEQYSETQYF. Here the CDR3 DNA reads TGTGCCAGCTCACCAGGAGAACAGTACTCCGAGACCCAGTACTTC.